Following are 11 T cell receptor beta chains from one sample sequenced in a study of T cell responses to AZD1222 COVID-19 vaccine. Clones were read by immunoSEQ multiplex PCR, and TCRdb kept only the in-frame ones, dropping some. The sample comprises over 65,000 clones, about 87% of which are singletons, and 4.5% to 6% rests with the top ten. The sequencing used peripheral blood, collected on day 0 of AZD1222 vaccination. The receptors were gathered from an adult in good health.

CDR3 in DNA: TGCGCCAGCAGGGGGGGGGATGGCAATCAGCCCCAGCATTTT. Translating gives CASRGGDGNQPQHF. J is TRBJ1-5 and V is TRBV10-2; a possible D gene is TRBD1 (5 bases). Germline CDR1 reads WSHSY; CDR2 reads SAAADI. CDR3 length: 14 residues. Trimming removed 6 bases at V and 2 bases at J, with 11 bases between.

The V call is TRBV7-2, the J call TRBJ2-1; D might be TRBD1 or TRBD2, each matching 6 bases. Germline CDR1 and CDR2: SGHTA and FQGNSA. The CDR3 runs to 16 residues. V gave up 1 base and J gave up 9 bases, with 19 bases separating them. The CDR3 is CASSLGRGEYSREQFF. In nucleotides, the CDR3 is TGTGCCAGCAGCTTAGGTAGGGGGGAGTATTCGCGTGAGCAGTTCTTC. The entire variable domain, with the rest obtained from reference TRBV7-2 and TRBJ2-1, is as follows: GAGVSQSPSNKVTEKGKDVELRCDPISGHTALYWYRQSLGQGLEFLIYFQGNSAPDKSGLPSDRFSAERTGGSVSTLTIQRTQQEDSAVYLCASSLGRGEYSREQFFGPGTRLTVL.

The chain joins TRBV11-3 to TRBJ2-3, with D possibly being TRBD1 (5 bases). The germline V gene encodes CDR1 SGHNT and CDR2 YENEEA. V was shortened by 4 bases and J by 6 bases, with 20 bases between the two germline ends. The CDR3 sequence is 16 residues long. Written as DNA, the CDR3 is TGTGCCAGCAGCTCCCTAAGGTGGCAGGGTGGCGATACGCAGTATTTT. Translated: CASSSLRWQGGDTQYF.

The chain has TRBV7-9 and TRBJ1-5; 9 bases are shared with TRBD1. CDR3 size: 15 residues. The trim removed 4 bases at V and 6 bases at J, leaving 7 bases unmatched. The germline V gene encodes CDR1 SEHNR and CDR2 FQNEAQ (reference sequence). Here the CDR3 DNA reads TGTGCCAGCAGCTCCTCAAAACAGGGGGCTCAGCCCCAGCATTTT. Protein product: CASSSSKQGAQPQHF. The whole variable domain, remainder taken from reference TRBV7-9 and TRBJ1-5, is DTGVSQNPRHKITKRGQNVTFRCDPISEHNRLYWYRQTLGQGPEFLTYFQNEAQLEKSRLLSDRFSAERPKGSFSTLEIQRTEQGDSAMYLCASSSSKQGAQPQHFGDGTRLSIL.

The V call is TRBV4-3, the J call TRBJ1-1; D uncertain. Germline lookup yields CDR1 LGHNA and CDR2 YSLEER. The CDR3 loop spans 17 amino acids. V was shortened by 1 base and J by 5 bases, with 20 bases between the two germline ends. Here the CDR3 DNA reads TGCGCCAGCAGCCAAGTTAGCCGACAACTCGGAGGGACTGAAGCTTTCTTT. Translation gives CASSQVSRQLGGTEAFF.

The rearrangement joins TRBV5-8 to TRBJ2-5; 8 bases agree with TRBD2. Looked up from germline, CDR1 is SGHTS and CDR2 is YDEGEE. The CDR3 has 14 residues. V was pared by 0 bases and J by 7 bases, with 5 bases of the junction left unmatched. This chain's CDR3 is CASSLVSGAGTQYF. The CDR3 DNA follows: TGTGCCAGCAGCTTGGTTAGCGGGGCCGGGACCCAGTACTTC.

The V and J genes are TRBV7-3 and TRBJ1-2; D is undetermined. In germline, CDR1 is SGHTA, CDR2 FQGTGA. V lost 2 bases and J 0 bases, leaving 10 bases between the germline ends. This CDR3 contains 15 residues. CDR3 DNA: TGTGCCAGCAGCTTACTTGGTAGGGCTAACTATGGCTACACCTTC. Translating it yields CASSLLGRANYGYTF.

This chain joins TRBV19 and TRBJ1-1; D gene ambiguous. Per germline, CDR1 LNHDA and CDR2 SQIVND (reference sequence). Trimming took off 6 bases at V and 2 bases at J, with 10 bases between the two ends. The CDR3 consists of 13 residues. The CDR3: CASRRNYNTEAFF. The CDR3 coding sequence is TGTGCCAGTAGAAGAAACTACAACACTGAAGCTTTCTTT.

This sequence joins TRBV5-1 and TRBJ1-6; D is perhaps TRBD1 (6 bases). The CDR3 runs 15 residues. Germline assignment: CDR1 SGHRS and CDR2 YFSETQ. V lost 1 base to trimming and J lost 7 bases, with 12 bases between them. CDR3 in amino acids: CASSLLGGHNSPLHF. As DNA, the CDR3 is TGCGCCAGCAGCTTGCTAGGGGGTCACAATTCACCCCTCCACTTT.

The chain links TRBV5-1 to TRBJ2-7; 8 positions match TRBD2. Germline V CDR1 and CDR2: SGHRS, YFSETQ. V dropped 0 bases and J dropped 5; count of bases not matched to a gene: 1. The CDR3 contains 13 residues. CDR3 in amino acids: CASSLAGGNEQYF. In DNA form, the CDR3 reads TGCGCCAGCAGCTTGGCGGGGGGGAACGAGCAGTACTTC.

This chain uses TRBV18 with TRBJ1-2; no definite D call. Germline CDR1 and CDR2: KGHSH and LQKENI. V lost 3 bases and J lost 3, with 11 bases in between. CDR3 length: 14 amino acids. The DNA for the CDR3 is TGTGCCAGCTCACCGTCGGGAGGATACTATGGCTACACCTTC. Translating gives CASSPSGGYYGYTF.